This entry describes one T cell receptor beta chain. This record comes from a study of T cell changes during pregnancy in multiple sclerosis. The V and J ends lost 0 bases and 5 bases respectively, with 4 bases between them. The length of the CDR3 is 12 residues. In germline, CDR1 is LNHDA, CDR2 SQIVND (reference sequence). Measured with immunoSEQ multiplex PCR; TCRdb has only the in-frame clones, and not every one. The sample yields about 45,000 clones, 85% to 90% seen once. The sample in question was peripheral blood, obtained in the first trimester of pregnancy. The sequence derives from a female donor with multiple sclerosis, enrolled in a pregnancy study. J is TRBJ2-5 and V is TRBV19; D is undetermined. The chain's CDR3 is CASSIDRETQYF. In DNA, the CDR3 is TGTGCCAGTAGTATAGATCGGGAGACCCAGTACTTC.